This TCR beta chain was identified during a study of cytomegalovirus exposure and HLA in healthy donors. General study points: High specificity and sensitivity for cytomegalovirus status were reported for the classifier. On later analysis, the bulk of CMV-associated TCR beta chains appeared to be HLA-restricted. Within an earlier analysis, most TCR beta V segments proved productive either about 90% or about 30% of the time.

Notes on this clone: Its antigen is undetermined.

The primer mix had 60 Vbeta and 13 Jbeta primers. Sequencing was performed with immunoSEQ multiplex PCR; in TCRdb, only in-frame clones are kept and a portion is missing. The table has over 200,000 clones, 78% seen once. J lost 7 bases, V lost 10 bases, and 9 bases had no gene match. The V gene's germline CDR1 is MNHNS and CDR2 SASEGT. This CDR3 has 12 amino acids. Sequencing was carried out using PBMCs. The genes are TRBV6-1 and TRBJ2-5; 7 bases align to TRBD1. The origin of this receptor is a male donor in good health and CMV-seronegative. The CDR3 nucleotides are TGTGCCACCGACAGGGTCGGAGGGACCCAGTACTTC. Protein sequence: CATDRVGGTQYF.